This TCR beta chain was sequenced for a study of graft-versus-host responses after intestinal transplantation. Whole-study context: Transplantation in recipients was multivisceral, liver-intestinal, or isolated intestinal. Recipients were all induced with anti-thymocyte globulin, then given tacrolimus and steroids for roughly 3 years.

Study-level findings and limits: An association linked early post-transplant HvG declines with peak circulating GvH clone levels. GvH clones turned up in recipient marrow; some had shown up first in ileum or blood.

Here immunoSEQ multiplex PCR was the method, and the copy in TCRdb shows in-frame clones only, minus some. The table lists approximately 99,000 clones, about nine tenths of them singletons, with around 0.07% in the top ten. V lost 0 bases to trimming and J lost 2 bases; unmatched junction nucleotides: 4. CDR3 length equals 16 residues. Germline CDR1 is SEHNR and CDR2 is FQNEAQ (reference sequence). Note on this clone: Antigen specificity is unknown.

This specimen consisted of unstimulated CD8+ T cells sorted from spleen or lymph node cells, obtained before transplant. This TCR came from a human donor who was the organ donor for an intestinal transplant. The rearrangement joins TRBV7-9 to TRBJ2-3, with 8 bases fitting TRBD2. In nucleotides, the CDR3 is TGTGCCAGCAGCTTAGCAGCGGGGGAGTTCACAGATACGCAGTATTTT. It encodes CASSLAAGEFTDTQYF.